The rows below give T cell receptor beta chains drawn from one sample of a study of shared clonotypes between healthy human individuals. TCRdb's copy holds only in-frame clones and misses some; the assay was immunoSEQ multiplex PCR. Here the sample spans 2 million to 2.5 million clones, 90% to 95% being singletons. Sequencing used naive CD8+ T cells from PBMCs. These receptors were obtained from a man between 18 and 35 years old in good health. Some clones in this sample may be carry-over from other donors' samples. Both conserved end residues are part of each CDR3. A D gene is named only where the DNA matches it firmly. Size is stated for part of the rows, as once, few or many counts, or as a class when the clone is expanded.

TRBJ1-5 | TRBV9 | NA | NA | CASSVGSNQPQHF | TGTGCCAGCAGCGTAGGAAGCAATCAGCCCCAGCATTTT
TRBJ1-1 | TRBV14 | NA | NA | CASSLVMGNTEAFF | TGTGCCAGCAGCCTAGTAATGGGGAACACTGAAGCTTTCTTT
TRBJ1-5 | TRBV19 | NA | NA | CASSQNSNQPQHF | TGTGCCAGTAGCCAAAATAGCAATCAGCCCCAGCATTTT
TRBJ2-2 | TRBV25-1 | NA | NA | CASSEEHRAPNTGELFF | TGTGCCAGCAGTGAGGAACACAGGGCTCCGAACACCGGGGAGCTGTTTTTT
TRBJ2-1 | TRBV5-1 | TRBD2 | NA | CASSWGDYSYNEQFF | TGCGCCAGCAGCTGGGGGGACTATTCCTACAATGAGCAGTTCTTC
TRBJ1-1 | TRBV4-3 | TRBD1 | NA | CASSQDRGGPEAFF | TGCGCCAGCAGCCAGGACAGGGGCGGGCCTGAAGCTTTCTTT
TRBJ2-1 | TRBV4-1 | TRBD1 | NA | CASSQTPGTGVYNEQFF | TGCGCCAGCAGCCAAACCCCCGGGACAGGGGTCTACAATGAGCAGTTCTTC
TRBJ2-7 | TRBV7-2 | NA | NA | CASSFQSYEQYF | TGTGCCAGCAGCTTCCAATCCTACGAGCAGTACTTC
TRBJ2-5 | TRBV28 | NA | NA | CASSFWKEQETQYF | TGTGCCAGCAGTTTCTGGAAGGAACAAGAGACCCAGTACTTC
TRBJ2-5 | TRBV30 | NA | NA | CAWSPRWTPNSYF | TGTGCCTGGAGTCCGCGCTGGACGCCAAATTCGTACTTC
TRBJ2-7 | TRBV4-3 | NA | NA | CASSQGSRYEQYF | TGCGCCAGCAGCCAAGGGAGCCGATACGAGCAGTACTTC
TRBJ1-1 | TRBV28 | NA | NA | CASSAYPPAEVNTEAFF | TGTGCCAGCAGTGCCTACCCCCCAGCGGAGGTGAACACTGAAGCTTTCTTT
TRBJ2-7 | TRBV7-6 | NA | NA | CASSSAAYDRYEQYF | TGTGCCAGCAGCTCCGCGGCATACGACCGCTACGAGCAGTACTTC
TRBJ2-7 | TRBV30 | TRBD1 | NA | CAWSVGQRYEQYF | TGTGCCTGGAGTGTGGGACAGCGCTACGAGCAGTACTTC
TRBJ1-2 | TRBV6-5 | NA | NA | CASRSLGDHTF | TGTGCCAGCAGGTCACTTGGAGATCACACCTTC
TRBJ1-1 | TRBV4-1 | NA | NA | CASSQGPANTEAFF | TGCGCCAGCAGCCAAGGGCCAGCGAACACTGAAGCTTTCTTT
TRBJ2-7 | TRBV4-2 | TRBD1 | NA | CASSQVVRTGEPGADEQYF | TGTGCCAGCAGCCAAGTGGTTCGGACAGGGGAACCGGGGGCGGACGAGCAGTACTTC
TRBJ2-7 | TRBV10-3 | NA | NA | CAIKGGISYEQYF | TGTGCCATAAAGGGGGGGATATCCTACGAGCAGTACTTC
TRBJ1-2 | TRBV5-5 | TRBD1 | NA | CASRTDRGSSGYTF | TGTGCCAGCAGGACAGACAGGGGTTCGTCTGGCTACACCTTC
TRBJ2-7 | TRBV9 | NA | once | CASSGRSSYEQYF | TGTGCCAGCAGCGGGAGGAGCTCCTACGAGCAGTACTTC
TRBJ2-7 | TRBV29-1 | NA | NA | CSVVVGVYEQYF | TGCAGCGTTGTGGTCGGGGTCTACGAGCAGTACTTC
TRBJ2-1 | TRBV27 | NA | NA | CASALDGSSYNEQFF | TGTGCCAGCGCCCTGGACGGGAGCTCCTACAATGAGCAGTTCTTC
TRBJ1-1 | TRBV6-6 | NA | NA | CASSQRGGTEAFF | TGTGCCAGCAGCCAACGGGGGGGCACTGAAGCTTTCTTT
TRBJ2-2 | TRBV6-5 | NA | NA | CATLRGNTGELFF | TGTGCCACCCTCCGGGGGAACACCGGGGAGCTGTTTTTT
TRBJ1-1 | TRBV10-3 | TRBD1 | few | CAISDSGGGTEAFF | TGTGCCATCAGTGATTCAGGGGGCGGCACTGAAGCTTTCTTT
TRBJ2-7 | TRBV6-1 | TRBD2 | NA | CASIPWSGSVNEQYF | TGTGCCAGCATCCCCTGGAGCGGGAGCGTAAACGAGCAGTACTTC
TRBJ2-1 | TRBV4-1 | NA | once | CASSQRTGGLQNEQFF | TGCGCCAGCAGCCAACGTACGGGGGGCTTACAGAATGAGCAGTTCTTC
TRBJ2-2 | TRBV7-9 | TRBD2 | NA | CASSPPASGRGEYTGELFF | TGTGCCAGCAGCCCCCCGGCTAGCGGGAGGGGAGAATACACCGGGGAGCTGTTTTTT
TRBJ2-5 | TRBV11-2 | TRBD2 | NA | CASSSSGTSGRIPGETQYF | TGTGCCAGCAGCTCAAGTGGGACTAGCGGGAGGATTCCTGGGGAGACCCAGTACTTC
TRBJ2-6 | TRBV19 | TRBD2 | NA | CASRNPGGSVYGGANVLTF | TGTGCCAGTAGAAACCCCGGGGGGTCGGTATACGGTGGGGCCAACGTCCTGACTTTC
TRBJ2-7 | TRBV5-1 | NA | NA | CASRDDSSYEQYF | TGCGCCAGCAGAGACGACAGCTCCTACGAGCAGTACTTC
TRBJ1-5 | TRBV28 | NA | NA | CASNTDMVGNQPQHF | TGTGCCAGCAATACTGACATGGTTGGCAATCAGCCCCAGCATTTT
TRBJ2-7 | TRBV7-8 | TRBD2 | NA | CASSLALVLAGAVLPEQYF | TGTGCCAGCAGCTTAGCGCTAGTACTAGCGGGAGCCGTCCTACCCGAGCAGTACTTC
TRBJ1-2 | TRBV9 | NA | NA | CASTQLGGVGYGYTF | TGTGCCAGCACTCAACTTGGGGGGGTAGGCTATGGCTACACCTTC
TRBJ2-3 | TRBV6-5 | NA | NA | CASSYSGISTDTQYF | TGTGCCAGCAGTTACTCGGGGATAAGCACAGATACGCAGTATTTT
TRBJ2-1 | TRBV6-5 | NA | NA | CASSQGWLNEQFF | TGTGCCAGCAGTCAGGGGTGGCTGAATGAGCAGTTCTTC
TRBJ2-7 | TRBV27 | NA | NA | CASRTLMGGDGYEQYF | TGTGCCAGCAGGACTTTAATGGGGGGCGATGGGTACGAGCAGTACTTC
TRBJ2-5 | TRBV25-1 | TRBD1 | NA | CATAQGLETQYF | TGTGCCACCGCACAGGGGTTGGAGACCCAGTACTTC
TRBJ1-2 | TRBV29-1 | NA | NA | CSVGGAGYTF | TGCAGCGTTGGTGGGGCTGGCTACACCTTC
TRBJ1-2 | TRBV7-9 | TRBD1 | NA | CASSLTGGGYGYTF | TGTGCCAGCAGCTTAACAGGGGGCGGATATGGCTACACCTTC
TRBJ2-7 | TRBV29-1 | TRBD1 | NA | CSVDGDRGLYEQYF | TGCAGCGTTGATGGGGACAGGGGGCTCTACGAGCAGTACTTC